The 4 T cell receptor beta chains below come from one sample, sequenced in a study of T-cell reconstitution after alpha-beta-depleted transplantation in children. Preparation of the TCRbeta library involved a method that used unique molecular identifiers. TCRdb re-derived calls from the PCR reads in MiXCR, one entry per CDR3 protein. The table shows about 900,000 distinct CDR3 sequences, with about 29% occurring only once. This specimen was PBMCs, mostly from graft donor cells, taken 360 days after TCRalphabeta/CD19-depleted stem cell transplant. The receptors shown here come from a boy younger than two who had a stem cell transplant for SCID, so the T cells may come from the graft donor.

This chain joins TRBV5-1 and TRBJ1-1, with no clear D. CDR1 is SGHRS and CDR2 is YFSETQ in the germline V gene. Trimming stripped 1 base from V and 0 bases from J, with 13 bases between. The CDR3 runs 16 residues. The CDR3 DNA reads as TGCGCCAGCAGCTTGTCAGGATTACAAATGAACACTGAAGCTTTCTTT. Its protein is CASSLSGLQMNTEAFF.

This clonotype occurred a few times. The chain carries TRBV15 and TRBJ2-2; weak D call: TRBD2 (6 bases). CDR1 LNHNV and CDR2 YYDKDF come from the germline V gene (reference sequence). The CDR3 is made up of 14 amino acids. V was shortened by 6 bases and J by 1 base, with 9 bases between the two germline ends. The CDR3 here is CATRLEGNTGELFF. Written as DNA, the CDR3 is TGTGCCACCAGACTGGAGGGGAACACCGGGGAGCTGTTTTTT.

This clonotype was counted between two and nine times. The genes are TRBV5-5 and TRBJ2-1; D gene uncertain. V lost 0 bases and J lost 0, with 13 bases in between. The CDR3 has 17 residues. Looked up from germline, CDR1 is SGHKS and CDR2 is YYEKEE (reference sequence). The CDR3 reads CASSLAGAWSSYNEQFF. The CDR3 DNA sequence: TGTGCCAGCAGCTTGGCCGGCGCATGGAGCTCCTACAATGAGCAGTTCTTC.

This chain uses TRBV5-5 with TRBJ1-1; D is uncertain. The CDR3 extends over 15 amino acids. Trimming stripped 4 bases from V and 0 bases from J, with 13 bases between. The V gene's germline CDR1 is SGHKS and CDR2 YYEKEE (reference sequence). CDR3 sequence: CASSVNGRMNTEAFF. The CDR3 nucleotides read TGTGCCAGCAGCGTAAATGGACGGATGAACACTGAAGCTTTCTTT. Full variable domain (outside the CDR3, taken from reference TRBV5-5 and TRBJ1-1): DAGVTQSPTHLIKTRGQQVTLRCSPISGHKSVSWYQQVLGQGPQFIFQYYEKEERGRGNFPDRFSARQFPNYSSELNVNALLLGDSALYLCASSVNGRMNTEAFFGQGTRLTVV.